Below, 26 T cell receptor beta chains from the same sample are listed, as sequenced in a study of blood T cell repertoires in COVID-19. Sequencing used immunoSEQ multiplex PCR; TCRdb keeps in-frame clones, though not all of them. The table includes about 24,000 clones, less than 90% detected once. Sequenced input: peripheral blood. These receptors all stem from a man between 65 and 85 years old with COVID-19, enrolled during active disease.

V is TRBV5-4 and J is TRBJ2-5; D not certain. Germline-derived CDR1 and CDR2 are SGHNT and YYREEE (reference sequence). V was pared by 0 bases and J by 1 base, with 4 bases between. The CDR3 extends over 13 amino acids. CDR3 sequence: CASSLVSQETQYF. The CDR3, as DNA: TGTGCCAGCAGCTTGGTTAGCCAAGAGACCCAGTACTTC.

V is TRBV11-2 and J is TRBJ2-3; D is unresolved. Germline CDR1 and CDR2: SGHAT and FQNNGV. With 3 bases removed from V and 2 bases from J, the gap between germline ends came to 3 bases. The CDR3 extends over 12 amino acids. The CDR3 loop is CASSFNTDTQYF. The DNA of the CDR3 is TGTGCCAGCAGCTTCAACACAGATACGCAGTATTTT.

This chain links TRBV28 with TRBJ1-3, with D perhaps TRBD1 (5 bases). This CDR3 contains 17 residues. Germline V gene lookup returns CDR1 MDHEN and CDR2 SYDVKM. Trimming removed 5 bases at V and 0 bases at J, with 17 bases between. CDR3 coding DNA: TGTGCCAGCAGTCAAGGGGTCAGGAGATTCTCTGGAAACACCATATATTTT. Its translation: CASSQGVRRFSGNTIYF.

The chain uses TRBV4-2 and TRBJ1-1; D is perhaps TRBD1 (6 bases). The germline V gene encodes CDR1 LGHNA and CDR2 YNFKEQ. V lost 3 bases, J lost 5 bases, and 22 bases lay in between. The CDR3 totals 17 residues. In DNA form, the CDR3 reads TGTGCCAGCAGCCAGGTTCCGGGACAAAGGGAAGGGACTGAAGCTTTCTTT. Amino acids: CASSQVPGQREGTEAFF.

V usage is TRBV19 and J usage is TRBJ2-3, with D maybe TRBD2 (6 bases). V dropped 9 bases and J dropped 0 bases, with 13 bases sitting between them. The CDR3 consists of 14 residues. Per germline, CDR1 LNHDA and CDR2 SQIVND (reference sequence). CDR3 sequence (DNA): TGTGCCAGCGGGAGAGGGATCAGCACAGATACGCAGTATTTT. Translation: CASGRGISTDTQYF.

This clone was detected a few times. The chain has TRBV5-4 and TRBJ1-1, with a tentative D call TRBD1 (6 bases). The germline gives CDR1 SGHNT, CDR2 YYREEE (reference sequence). The CDR3 is 14 residues long. V lost 2 bases and J 6 bases, leaving 14 bases between the germline ends. As DNA, the CDR3 is TGTGCCAGCAGCTTTAAAGGGGGGGTTCCTGAAGCTTTCTTT. It yields the protein CASSFKGGVPEAFF.

The rearrangement uses TRBV24-1 and TRBJ2-7, with a tentative D call TRBD1 (5 bases). Trimming stripped 0 bases from V and 3 bases from J, with 14 bases between. The CDR3 is 16 residues long. Germline lookup yields CDR1 KGHDR and CDR2 SFDVKD. The CDR3 region has the DNA TGTGCCACCAGTGATTTGTTGACAGAGATTTTCTACGAGCAGTACTTC. The encoded protein is CATSDLLTEIFYEQYF.

This chain links TRBV5-4 with TRBJ2-5; 11 bases match TRBD2. V lost 0 bases and J lost 2; bases outside the gene matches: 3. The CDR3 runs 16 residues. Germline loops: CDR1 SGHNT, CDR2 YYREEE (reference sequence). The CDR3 DNA reads as TGTGCCAGCAGCTTGGAGCTAGCGGGGGGTCAAGAGACCCAGTACTTC. It specifies CASSLELAGGQETQYF.

The count of this clone is one. This chain connects TRBV3-1 (or the pseudogene TRBV3-2) to TRBJ1-1; D uncertain. Germline CDR1 is LGHDT and CDR2 is YNNKEL (reference sequence). Trimming took 6 bases from V and 8 from J, leaving 16 bases between them. The CDR3 sequence is 13 residues long. The CDR3 DNA follows: TGTGCCAGCAGTTTTCGAGGTGAGACGGAAGCTTTCTTT. This gives the protein CASSFRGETEAFF.

The chain is built from TRBV27 and TRBJ1-2, with 7 bases aligning to TRBD1. The germline V gene encodes CDR1 MNHEY and CDR2 SMNVEV (reference sequence). This CDR3 has 12 amino acids. V lost 3 bases to trimming and J lost 10 bases; unmatched junction nucleotides: 5. Here the CDR3 reads CASSLDRRTYTF. CDR3 bases: TGTGCCAGCAGTTTGGACAGGAGGACCTACACCTTC.

The chain employs TRBV5-4 and TRBJ2-7; D might be TRBD2 (5 bases). Germline lookup yields CDR1 SGHNT and CDR2 YYREEE (reference sequence). Trimming removed 0 bases at V and 5 bases at J, with 12 bases between. The CDR3 totals 14 residues. CDR3 region: CASSLAQNSDEQYF. The CDR3 DNA sequence: TGTGCCAGCAGCTTGGCTCAGAATAGCGACGAGCAGTACTTC.

To note about this clone: Within the sample, other DNA sequences also encode this same CDR3. The V gene is TRBV5-1, the J gene TRBJ2-7, with 9 bases matching TRBD1. CDR1 and CDR2 (germline): SGHRS, YFSETQ. The CDR3 contains 14 residues. The V gene end was trimmed by 4 bases and the J gene end by 1 base; junction bases not matched to a gene: 3. Here the CDR3 DNA reads TGCGCCAGCAGCCCCGGGACAGGGTCCTACGAGCAGTACTTC. Translating gives CASSPGTGSYEQYF.

The genes are TRBV7-2 and TRBJ1-1; 11 bases are a match to TRBD1. Per germline, CDR1 SGHTA and CDR2 FQGNSA. Trimming at V came to 3 bases and at J to 0 bases, leaving 6 bases not matched to a gene. The CDR3 spans 17 residues. In DNA form, the CDR3 reads TGTGCCAGCAGCTTCCCTAGGACAGGGGGCTTGAACACTGAAGCTTTCTTT. It codes for CASSFPRTGGLNTEAFF.

The chain links TRBV7-8 to TRBJ1-1; D uncertain. Trimming shortened V by 1 base and J by 8 bases, and 11 bases separated the two germline ends. CDR1 is SGHVS, CDR2 FQNEAQ, per germline. The CDR3 extends over 13 amino acids. CDR3 in amino acids: CASSLDRSREAFF. CDR3 bases: TGTGCCAGCAGCTTAGATAGGTCCAGGGAAGCTTTCTTT.

The CDR3 protein is CASSFWDSYNSPLHF. CDR3 in DNA: TGTGCCAGCAGCTTTTGGGACAGTTATAATTCACCCCTCCACTTT. The rearrangement joins TRBV5-6 to TRBJ1-6; 7 bases map to TRBD1. The V gene end was trimmed by 2 bases and the J gene end by 4 bases; junction bases not matched to a gene: 3. Germline assignment: CDR1 SGHDT and CDR2 YYEEEE. The CDR3 runs to 15 residues.

A single count supports this clone. The chain links TRBV13 to TRBJ2-7, with 8 positions matching TRBD1. The germline V gene has CDR1 PRHDT and CDR2 FYEKMQ (reference sequence). There are 12 residues in the CDR3. The junction had 7 bases not matched to a gene; V was cut back by 10 bases and J by 5 bases. CDR3 amino acids: CATTDRADEQYF. Written as DNA, the CDR3 is TGTGCCACTACGGACAGGGCGGACGAGCAGTACTTC. Full variable domain (outside the CDR3, taken from reference TRBV13 and TRBJ2-7): AAGVIQSPRHLIKEKRETATLKCYPIPRHDTVYWYQQGPGQDPQFLISFYEKMQSDKGSIPDRFSAQQFSDYHSELNMSSLELGDSALYFCATTDRADEQYFGPGTRLTVT.

This clone was detected only once. This chain joins TRBV4-1 and TRBJ2-1; 8 bases line up with TRBD1. Losses at the gene ends were 0 bases for V and 15 bases for J; bases not matched to a gene: 13. The CDR3 loop spans 15 amino acids. Germline CDR1 and CDR2: MGHRA and YSYEKL. The CDR3 nucleotides read TGCGCCAGCAGCCAAGATGTGGACAGGGCCCCTATTCGGTTCTTC. Translating it yields CASSQDVDRAPIRFF.

V usage is TRBV5-1 and J usage is TRBJ2-3; D perhaps matches TRBD1 (6 bases). With 2 bases removed from V and 2 bases from J, the gap between germline ends came to 12 bases. CDR1 is SGHRS, CDR2 YFSETQ, per germline. The CDR3 contains 15 residues. The CDR3 coding sequence is TGCGCCAGCAGCTTACGGACAGCCGCCACAGATACGCAGTATTTT. Translating gives CASSLRTAATDTQYF.

This chain connects TRBV19 to TRBJ1-2; D perhaps matches TRBD1 (5 bases). CDR3 length: 12 amino acids. Trimming pared 5 bases from V and 4 bases from J, leaving 8 bases between. Germline CDR1 LNHDA, CDR2 SQIVND (reference sequence). CDR3 amino acids: CASSSGGYGYTF. The DNA for the CDR3 is TGTGCCAGTAGTTCGGGGGGCTATGGCTACACCTTC.

V and J are TRBV5-4 and TRBJ1-1; no firm D call. Trimming left V 4 bases short and J 0 bases short, with 10 bases between. The CDR3 loop spans 14 amino acids. Germline V CDR1 and CDR2: SGHNT, YYREEE (reference sequence). For the CDR3, the DNA is TGTGCCAGCAGCCCAGCACGGGTGAACACTGAAGCTTTCTTT. This gives the protein CASSPARVNTEAFF.

V usage is TRBV7-9 and J usage is TRBJ2-1, with D possibly being TRBD1 (6 bases). This CDR3 has 15 amino acids. V lost 3 bases to trimming and J lost 6 bases, with 15 bases between them. Germline V gives CDR1 SEHNR, CDR2 FQNEAQ (reference sequence). CDR3 residues: CASSFRQGTVNEQFF. As DNA, the CDR3 is TGTGCCAGCAGCTTCCGGCAGGGGACCGTCAATGAGCAGTTCTTC. Combining the CDR3 with reference TRBV7-9 and TRBJ2-1 gives the whole variable domain DTGVSQNPRHKITKRGQNVTFRCDPISEHNRLYWYRQTLGQGPEFLTYFQNEAQLEKSRLLSDRFSAERPKGSFSTLEIQRTEQGDSAMYLCASSFRQGTVNEQFFGPGTRLTVL.

The chain combines TRBV7-9 with TRBJ1-6, with D possibly being TRBD1 (6 bases). Trimming stripped 4 bases from V and 5 bases from J, with 9 bases between. Germline V lookup: CDR1 SEHNR, CDR2 FQNEAQ (reference sequence). CDR3 length: 14 amino acids. The CDR3, as DNA: TGTGCCAGCAGCTCAGGGGTGAATAATTCACCCCTCCACTTT. Protein product: CASSSGVNNSPLHF.

The chain recombines TRBV5-6 with TRBJ1-1, with D uncertain. V was clipped by 0 bases and J by 5 bases, with 8 bases between them. In germline, CDR1 is SGHDT, CDR2 YYEEEE. The CDR3 consists of 13 residues. CDR3 loop: CASSLAGWTEAFF. CDR3 DNA: TGTGCCAGCAGCTTGGCGGGATGGACTGAAGCTTTCTTT.

This clone was detected only a few times. This sequence joins TRBV6-5 and TRBJ2-7; the D is unclear. The CDR3 is 15 residues long. Germline V gene sequence: CDR1 MNHEY, CDR2 SVGAGI. The ends were cut back, 5 bases at V and 2 bases at J, with 16 bases in the middle. DNA for the CDR3: TGTGCCAGCAGTCGGAGCTGGAGAGGAACCTACGAGCAGTACTTC. Its translation is CASSRSWRGTYEQYF.

CDR3 DNA: TGTGCCAGCAGTTTGAGAGTGCAGGGCGTCCACGAGCAGTACTTC. This sequence encodes CASSLRVQGVHEQYF. The V gene is TRBV5-4, the J gene TRBJ2-7; a weak D match, TRBD1 (5 bases). This CDR3 is built from 15 residues. Germline V lookup: CDR1 SGHNT, CDR2 YYREEE (reference sequence). Between the trimmed V and J ends, which lost 5 bases and 5 bases, there was a span of 20 bases.

This clone was observed once. The rearrangement joins TRBV19 to TRBJ2-1; 12 bases align to TRBD2. The CDR3 consists of 18 residues. Trimming took 6 bases from V and 2 from J; bases not matched to a gene: 11. Germline V gives CDR1 LNHDA, CDR2 SQIVND (reference sequence). CDR3 bases: TGTGCCAGTAGGAGAGGGACTAGCGGGTCCCCGGCCTACAATGAGCAGTTCTTC. It encodes CASRRGTSGSPAYNEQFF.